The 28 T cell receptor beta chains given below trace back to one sample, sequenced in a study of cytomegalovirus exposure and HLA in healthy donors. The protocol was immunoSEQ multiplex PCR, while the TCRdb copy is restricted to in-frame clones and leaves out a portion. The sample lists about 130,000 clones, over 90% occurring once. The sample consisted of PBMCs. The receptors were sampled from a man aged 18 to 35 in good health and CMV-seropositive.

The rearrangement uses TRBV10-3 and TRBJ2-1; 7 nucleotides agree with TRBD2. The CDR3 is 16 amino acids. J was trimmed by 1 base and V by 0 bases; bases with no gene match: 3. Germline V gene lookup returns CDR1 ENHRY and CDR2 SYGVKD. In nucleotides, the CDR3 is TGTGCCATCAGTGAGTCGGGGCGGGAGTCCTACAATGAGCAGTTCTTC. It translates to CAISESGRESYNEQFF.

The chain is built from TRBV27 and TRBJ2-3, with D maybe TRBD1 (6 bases). The V and J ends lost 6 bases and 2 bases respectively, with 15 bases between them. Germline CDR1 and CDR2: MNHEY and SMNVEV (reference sequence). CDR3 length equals 15 residues. CDR3 nucleotides: TGTGCCAGCAGCCTGAGGGGGATTTTCACAGATACGCAGTATTTT. Encoded protein: CASSLRGIFTDTQYF.

Remarks on this clone: The limits of the CDR3 on the DNA are not certain, so only TCRdb's listed CDR3 is given. The genes are TRBV7-7 and TRBJ2-1; TRBD2 is taken as the D call from the table, unchecked against the DNA. Germline values: CDR1 SSHAT, CDR2 FNYEAQ (reference sequence). From its first to its last residue, the CDR3 has 13 amino acids. CDR3 loop: CASTHYHCHEQFF.

The rearrangement uses TRBV6-1 and TRBJ2-5; TRBD1 aligns across 9 bases. Germline-derived CDR1 and CDR2 are MNHNS and SASEGT. The CDR3 contains 11 residues. V lost 11 bases to trimming and J lost 5 bases; unmatched junction nucleotides: 3. The CDR3 sequence: CALGQGETQYF. The CDR3 region has the DNA TGTGCCCTAGGACAGGGGGAGACCCAGTACTTC.

The chain joins TRBV6-1 to TRBJ1-5; D not resolved. Germline V gives CDR1 MNHNS, CDR2 SASEGT. The CDR3 is 15 residues long. Trimming stripped 1 base from V and 0 bases from J, with 7 bases between. The CDR3 region is CASSEGGNSNQPQHF. CDR3 sequence (DNA): TGTGCCAGCAGTGAAGGAGGTAATAGCAATCAGCCCCAGCATTTT.

This chain joins TRBV2 and TRBJ1-2; tentatively, D is TRBD1 (6 bases). Germline CDR1 is SNHLY and CDR2 is FYNNEI. The CDR3 is 15 amino acids. Trimming removed 2 bases from V and 7 bases from J, with 17 bases in between. As DNA, the CDR3 is TGTGCCAGCAGTGAAAGTCGGGGGGCGCGTTTTGGCTACACCTTC. It yields the protein CASSESRGARFGYTF.

Of note for this clone: The germline gene is not matched at one end of the junction; a read error may be the cause. The J gene is TRBJ1-2, the V gene TRBV7-7; D possibly corresponds to TRBD1 (6 bases). Per the germline V gene, CDR1 is SSHAT and CDR2 is FNYEAQ (reference sequence). This CDR3 is 14 amino acids long. The CDR3 DNA sequence: TGTGCTAGCAGTCACAGGGTCTGGAACTATGGCTACACCTTC. It encodes CASSHRVWNYGYTF.

The rearrangement joins TRBV4-2 to TRBJ2-7; D is perhaps TRBD2 (6 bases). The CDR3 runs 13 residues. Germline V gives CDR1 LGHNA, CDR2 YNFKEQ. Trimming cost V 8 bases and J 3 bases, with 14 bases left between them. The CDR3 here is CASGGAGLYEQYF. In DNA, the CDR3 is TGTGCCAGCGGGGGAGCGGGCCTCTACGAGCAGTACTTC.

J is TRBJ2-5 and V is TRBV18, with TRBD1 as a possible D gene (6 bases). Per germline, CDR1 KGHSH and CDR2 LQKENI. Trimming took off 0 bases at V and 0 bases at J, with 11 bases between the two ends. This CDR3 has 16 amino acids. CDR3 region: CASSPPGGPNQETQYF. As DNA, the CDR3 is TGTGCCAGCTCACCACCTGGGGGCCCTAACCAAGAGACCCAGTACTTC.

This clone was observed once. The rearrangement links TRBV11-2 to TRBJ2-7, with 8 bases identical to TRBD1. Trimming cost V 2 bases and J 5 bases; bases outside gene matches: 5. Germline loops: CDR1 SGHAT, CDR2 FQNNGV. The CDR3 is made up of 14 amino acids. DNA for the CDR3: TGTGCCAGCAGCTTACAGGGGGCGACCCACGAGCAGTACTTC. Its translation: CASSLQGATHEQYF.

This clone was counted a single time. CDR3 sequence: CASSPRLAGVTGELFF. DNA of the CDR3: TGTGCCAGCAGCCCCCGACTAGCGGGAGTCACCGGGGAGCTGTTTTTT. The V and J genes are TRBV9 and TRBJ2-2, with 12 bases matching TRBD2. This CDR3 contains 16 residues. CDR1 and CDR2 from the germline V gene are SGDLS and YYNGEE. The junction had 5 bases not matched to a gene; V was cut back by 4 bases and J by 4 bases.

V and J are TRBV29-1 and TRBJ2-1; D is unresolved. V was shortened by 7 bases and J by 4 bases, with 8 bases between the two germline ends. Per the germline V gene, CDR1 is SQVTM and CDR2 is ANQGSEA. The CDR3 sequence is 11 residues long. This chain's CDR3 is CSGRVYNEQFF. The CDR3, as DNA: TGCAGCGGACGGGTATACAATGAGCAGTTCTTC.

The chain links TRBV28 to TRBJ2-7, with D possibly being TRBD2 (5 bases). The length of the CDR3 is 14 residues. V lost 8 bases and J 1 base, leaving 15 bases between the germline ends. From germline, CDR1 is MDHEN and CDR2 SYDVKM. This CDR3 is CASGLYGPSYEQYF. The CDR3 DNA follows: TGTGCCAGCGGACTTTACGGGCCTTCCTACGAGCAGTACTTC.

The rearrangement uses TRBV2 and TRBJ2-7, with 7 bases fitting TRBD1. Trimming at V came to 3 bases and at J to 10 bases, leaving 6 bases not matched to a gene. Germline lookup yields CDR1 SNHLY and CDR2 FYNNEI. This CDR3 is 12 amino acids long. The CDR3 loop is CASSEDRFYQYF. Written as DNA, the CDR3 is TGTGCCAGCAGTGAGGACAGGTTCTATCAGTACTTC.

The CDR3 loop is CASSHGLAGHTDTQYF. For the CDR3, the DNA is TGTGCCAGCAGCCACGGACTAGCGGGACACACAGATACGCAGTATTTT. V is TRBV7-2 and J is TRBJ2-3, with 12 bases aligning to TRBD2. This CDR3 is built from 16 residues. Germline values: CDR1 SGHTA, CDR2 FQGNSA. The junction had 5 bases not matched to a gene; V was cut back by 5 bases and J by 2 bases.

The chain joins TRBV29-1 to TRBJ2-7; 7 bases map to TRBD1. Germline trimming cut 6 bases from V and 3 bases from J; bases unmatched to any gene: 5. CDR3 length: 12 amino acids. Germline-derived CDR1 and CDR2 are SQVTM and ANQGSEA. CDR3 in amino acids: CSVGTAIYEQYF. In DNA, the CDR3 is TGCAGCGTGGGGACAGCAATCTACGAGCAGTACTTC.

This chain connects TRBV28 to TRBJ2-7; 7 nucleotides line up with TRBD1. V gave up 5 bases and J gave up 1 base; unmatched junction bases: 2. Per the germline V gene, CDR1 is MDHEN and CDR2 is SYDVKM. The CDR3 runs to 13 residues. CDR3 sequence: CASSEDRSYEQYF. The CDR3 DNA reads TGTGCCAGCAGTGAGGACAGGTCCTACGAGCAGTACTTC.

The V gene is TRBV2, the J gene TRBJ2-3; 11 nucleotides align to TRBD1. V gave up 5 bases and J gave up 4 bases; unmatched junction bases: 5. Germline values: CDR1 SNHLY, CDR2 FYNNEI. The CDR3 runs to 15 residues. The DNA of the CDR3 is TGTGCCAGCAGTTTTGGACAGGGGGCTCCAGATACGCAGTATTTT. As protein: CASSFGQGAPDTQYF.

The chain joins TRBV10-2 to TRBJ1-2, with D uncertain. The CDR3 extends over 12 amino acids. V lost 2 bases, J lost 6 bases, and 7 bases lay in between. Germline CDR1 WSHSY, CDR2 SAAADI. CDR3 sequence: CASSEAEDGYTF. The CDR3 nucleotides are TGCGCCAGCAGTGAGGCCGAGGATGGCTACACCTTC.

This chain connects TRBV19 to TRBJ2-5, with TRBD1 matching over 10 bases. The V gene's germline CDR1 is LNHDA and CDR2 SQIVND (reference sequence). The trim removed 6 bases at V and 3 bases at J, leaving 10 bases unmatched. This CDR3 comprises 16 residues. The CDR3 is CASSPLPGQGKETQYF. Here the CDR3 DNA reads TGTGCCAGTAGCCCGCTCCCGGGACAGGGGAAAGAGACCCAGTACTTC.

The J gene is TRBJ2-1, the V gene TRBV7-3; D is possibly TRBD1 (6 bases). The CDR3 runs to 12 residues. Looked up from germline, CDR1 is SGHTA and CDR2 is FQGTGA. Trimming removed 7 bases from V and 10 bases from J, with 14 bases in between. DNA for the CDR3: TGTGCCAGCACCCACAGGGATGAAGAGCAGTTCTTC. This translates into CASTHRDEEQFF.

This sequence joins TRBV5-1 and TRBJ1-6; 8 bases are shared with TRBD1. This CDR3 is built from 19 residues. V lost 0 bases and J lost 10; bases outside the gene matches: 18. From germline, CDR1 is SGHRS and CDR2 YFSETQ. The CDR3 coding sequence is TGCGCCAGCAGCTTGGCCCCAATACAGGGGGTTAAGGGTAAATCACCCCTCCACTTT. The encoded protein is CASSLAPIQGVKGKSPLHF.

The V gene is TRBV7-9, the J gene TRBJ2-1; possible D gene TRBD2, 6 bases. Trimming shortened V by 1 base and J by 0 bases, and 7 bases separated the two germline ends. Germline loops: CDR1 SEHNR, CDR2 FQNEAQ (reference sequence). This CDR3 has 15 amino acids. This chain's CDR3 is CASSLVGSSYNEQFF. The DNA of the CDR3 is TGTGCCAGCAGCTTAGTCGGGAGCTCCTACAATGAGCAGTTCTTC.

This sequence joins TRBV5-1 and TRBJ2-5; D is possibly TRBD2 (6 bases). Trimming stripped 1 base from V and 2 bases from J, with 12 bases between. Germline loops: CDR1 SGHRS, CDR2 YFSETQ. The CDR3 has 15 amino acids. CDR3 sequence: CASSLTSTPQETQYF. The DNA for the CDR3 is TGCGCCAGCAGCTTGACTAGCACCCCGCAAGAGACCCAGTACTTC.

This clone was seen once. The chain combines TRBV5-4 with TRBJ2-3, with TRBD2 matching over 14 bases. The germline V gene has CDR1 SGHNT and CDR2 YYREEE (reference sequence). The CDR3 contains 14 residues. V was pared by 4 bases and J by 11 bases, with 6 bases of the junction left unmatched. The DNA of the CDR3 is TGTGCCAGCAGCCCGGGACTAGCGGGAGCGGGGCAGTATTTT. Translation: CASSPGLAGAGQYF.

This chain connects TRBV6-1 to TRBJ2-4, with 7 bases aligning to TRBD2. V dropped 4 bases and J dropped 0; count of bases not matched to a gene: 12. The CDR3 spans 18 residues. Germline V gives CDR1 MNHNS, CDR2 SASEGT. CDR3 nucleotides: TGTGCCAGCAGTGCGAACCCCCTAGCGGTTATAGCCAAAAACATTCAGTACTTC. Its translation: CASSANPLAVIAKNIQYF.

The chain couples TRBV9 to TRBJ2-3, with TRBD1 as a possible D gene (6 bases). The CDR3 runs 15 residues. CDR1 SGDLS and CDR2 YYNGEE come from the germline V gene. Trimming left V 0 bases short and J 2 bases short, with 10 bases between. CDR3 amino acids: CASSVDGGPTDTQYF. The CDR3, as DNA: TGTGCCAGCAGCGTAGATGGGGGCCCCACAGATACGCAGTATTTT.

The V gene is TRBV5-1, the J gene TRBJ1-1; possibly TRBD1 for D (6 bases). Germline V gives CDR1 SGHRS, CDR2 YFSETQ. Trimming left V 6 bases short and J 0 bases short, with 12 bases between. The CDR3 covers 14 residues. As DNA, the CDR3 is TGCGCCAGCAAACAGGGCGGCTTGAACACTGAAGCTTTCTTT. It translates to CASKQGGLNTEAFF.